This entry is about one TCR beta chain. The data derive from a study of blood T cell repertoires in COVID-19. Study background: The United States, Italy and Spain were the sources of the acute and convalescent COVID-19 samples. The cDNA or gDNA used as material had been derived from T cells, B-cell-depleted T cells, or PBMCs.

The V gene lost 10 bases and the J gene lost 2 bases, with 11 bases spanning the gap. Germline values: CDR1 LNHDA, CDR2 SQIVND (reference sequence). The CDR3 loop spans 12 amino acids. Seattle researchers signed up patients amid active infection and tracked them longitudinally. Original analysis: By means of reference gene primer amplification, nucleated cell counts were estimated. Clones were sequenced by immunoSEQ multiplex PCR, and TCRdb holds only the in-frame ones, with some missing. V, J and clone size derive from that table, while D and trimming were established from the DNA sequence. The sample holds about 280,000 clones; around nine tenths are singletons and the top ten take 10% to 15%.

This clonotype was sampled from a woman aged 70 to 79 with COVID-19, enrolled during active disease. Sample: peripheral blood. The chain has TRBV19 and TRBJ1-2; D gene ambiguous. CDR3 sequence: CATAPGNYGYTF. As DNA, the CDR3 is TGTGCCACGGCCCCCGGGAACTATGGCTACACCTTC.